These 20 T cell receptor beta chains share one sample of origin, sequenced in a study of blood T cell repertoires in COVID-19. Method: immunoSEQ multiplex PCR; TCRdb's copy keeps in-frame clones and lacks some. The table lists around 130,000 clones, 65% to 90% of them singletons. The sequenced sample consisted of peripheral blood. Source of these receptors: a man aged 50-59 years with acute or convalescent COVID-19.

The CDR3, as DNA: TGTGCCAGCAGCCCGGAACAGGGGGCCGGTCAGCCCCAGCATTTT. Protein product: CASSPEQGAGQPQHF. The chain links TRBV5-8 to TRBJ1-5; 9 positions match TRBD1. Trimming at V came to 4 bases and at J to 6 bases, leaving 8 bases not matched to a gene. Germline V gene sequence: CDR1 SGHTS, CDR2 YDEGEE. The CDR3 has 15 amino acids.

The chain combines TRBV28 with TRBJ1-1; D possibly corresponds to TRBD1 (6 bases). CDR3 length: 19 amino acids. The germline V and J ends were trimmed by 3 bases and 1 base, with 24 bases remaining between them. In germline, CDR1 is MDHEN, CDR2 SYDVKM. This CDR3 reads CASSFLSGGIGLGNTEAFF. CDR3 DNA: TGTGCCAGCAGTTTTCTTTCGGGGGGCATTGGACTGGGGAACACTGAAGCTTTCTTT.

This chain links TRBV12-3 or TRBV12-4 with TRBJ2-5, with D uncertain. The CDR3 totals 11 residues. Trimming shortened V by 4 bases and J by 4 bases, and 4 bases separated the two germline ends. This CDR3 is CASSSRETQYF. CDR3 bases: TGTGCCAGCAGTTCCCGAGAGACCCAGTACTTC.

The genes are TRBV27 and TRBJ1-2, with D perhaps TRBD1 (6 bases). Trimming shortened V by 3 bases and J by 8 bases, and 22 bases separated the two germline ends. This CDR3 has 16 residues. Germline CDR1 MNHEY, CDR2 SMNVEV (reference sequence). CDR3 amino acids: CASSFSGQHNRYGYTF. In DNA, the CDR3 is TGTGCCAGCAGTTTTTCTGGACAGCATAATAGGTACGGCTACACCTTC.

This clone was found a few times. CDR3 protein: CASSPGLGQHYGYTF. Written as DNA, the CDR3 is TGTGCCAGCAGCCCGGGGCTGGGACAGCACTATGGCTACACCTTC. The chain employs TRBV7-9 and TRBJ1-2; 7 bases are shared with TRBD1. CDR1 is SEHNR and CDR2 is FQNEAQ in the germline V gene (reference sequence). The junction had 9 bases not matched to a gene; V was cut back by 5 bases and J by 3 bases. The CDR3 consists of 15 residues.

This chain connects TRBV11-3 to TRBJ2-7; the match to TRBD1 covers 7 bases. Germline CDR1 SGHNT, CDR2 YENEEA. The ends lost 4 bases at V and 3 bases at J; junction bases unmatched: 6. This CDR3 has 14 amino acids. The DNA of the CDR3 is TGTGCCAGCAGCTCCTGGGACAGTTTCTACGAGCAGTACTTC. It codes for CASSSWDSFYEQYF.

The gene calls are TRBV28 and TRBJ1-5; 9 bases agree with TRBD1. V trimming: 5 bases; J trimming: 1 base; junction bases outside the gene matches: 9. This CDR3 has 17 residues. The germline gives CDR1 MDHEN, CDR2 SYDVKM. The chain's CDR3 is CASSRPGQGRSNQPQHF. In DNA, the CDR3 is TGTGCCAGCAGTAGGCCGGGACAGGGTAGAAGCAATCAGCCCCAGCATTTT.

J is TRBJ2-5 and V is TRBV5-1, with 7 bases identical to TRBD2. In germline, CDR1 is SGHRS, CDR2 YFSETQ. The CDR3 consists of 12 residues. V was pared by 7 bases and J by 5 bases, with 5 bases of the junction left unmatched. The CDR3 DNA reads as TGCGCCAGCGGGACTACGTGGGAGACCCAGTACTTC. Its protein product is CASGTTWETQYF. Full variable domain (remainder filled in from reference TRBV5-1 and TRBJ2-5): KAGVTQTPRYLIKTRGQQVTLSCSPISGHRSVSWYQQTPGQGLQFLFEYFSETQRNKGNFPGRFSGRQFSNSRSEMNVSTLELGDSALYLCASGTTWETQYFGPGTRLLVL.

The CDR3 loop reads CASHQAGSTDTQYF. For the CDR3, the DNA is TGTGCCAGCCATCAAGCCGGGTCCACAGATACGCAGTATTTT. This chain links TRBV6-5 with TRBJ2-3; D is unclear. The germline CDR1 and CDR2 sequences are MNHEY and SVGAGI. V lost 8 bases, J lost 2 bases, and 14 bases lay in between. The CDR3 is made up of 14 amino acids.

The rearrangement uses TRBV27 and TRBJ2-1; D is possibly TRBD1 (5 bases). Germline loops: CDR1 MNHEY, CDR2 SMNVEV (reference sequence). This CDR3 contains 14 residues. Trimming took off 9 bases at V and 1 base at J, with 13 bases between the two ends. The CDR3 nucleotides read TGTGCCAGTAGGGGAAGGTATTCCTACAATGAGCAGTTCTTC. Its protein is CASRGRYSYNEQFF.

The chain uses TRBV21-1 and TRBJ1-5. TRBV21-1 is shown as a pseudogene. CDR3 size: 18 residues. As DNA, the CDR3 is TGTGCCAGCAGCAATTGCGGACGCCTCCGGGATAGCAATCAGCCCCAGCATTTT. This codes for CASSNCGRLRDSNQPQHF.

V gene TRBV5-1 combines with J gene TRBJ1-1; 8 bases are shared with TRBD1. From germline, CDR1 is SGHRS and CDR2 YFSETQ. The J segment lost 4 bases and the V segment lost 0 bases, leaving 5 bases of the junction unmatched. CDR3 size: 15 residues. Written as DNA, the CDR3 is TGCGCCAGCAGCTTGGGGGCAGGGGGCGGCACTGAAGCTTTCTTT. This gives the protein CASSLGAGGGTEAFF. Based on the CDR3 plus reference TRBV5-1 and TRBJ1-1, the full variable domain is KAGVTQTPRYLIKTRGQQVTLSCSPISGHRSVSWYQQTPGQGLQFLFEYFSETQRNKGNFPGRFSGRQFSNSRSEMNVSTLELGDSALYLCASSLGAGGGTEAFFGQGTRLTVV.

This chain connects TRBV6-5 to TRBJ1-1; D gene unclear. CDR1 is MNHEY, CDR2 SVGAGI, per germline. The CDR3 is 13 residues long. Trimming removed 6 bases from V and 7 bases from J, with 15 bases in between. DNA of the CDR3: TGTGCCAGCAGGCCTTCCGGGTCGTATGAAGCTTTCTTT. Its translation: CASRPSGSYEAFF.

The rearrangement links TRBV30 to TRBJ1-1; tentative D call: TRBD1 (5 bases). CDR1 and CDR2 from the germline V gene are GTSNPN and SVGIG (reference sequence). CDR3 length: 15 residues. Trimming took 2 bases from V and 0 from J, leaving 13 bases between them. The CDR3 bases are TGTGCCTGGAGTAAGACGACAGACATGAACACTGAAGCTTTCTTT. Protein: CAWSKTTDMNTEAFF.

The chain has TRBV2 and TRBJ1-2; D may be TRBD1 (6 bases). CDR1 and CDR2 (germline): SNHLY, FYNNEI. This CDR3 spans 16 amino acids. V was cut by 6 bases and J by 4 bases, with 21 bases left in between. CDR3 DNA: TGTGCCAGCAGCCTAACTCAGGGACAAACTAGCTATGGCTACACCTTC. The encoded protein is CASSLTQGQTSYGYTF.

This clone was observed a single time. This chain uses TRBV27 with TRBJ2-7; 7 bases are a match to TRBD2. Looked up from germline, CDR1 is MNHEY and CDR2 is SMNVEV (reference sequence). This CDR3 has 18 residues. Trimming cost V 0 bases and J 3 bases; bases outside gene matches: 14. The CDR3 sequence is CASSLSGPRTRENYEQYF. CDR3 DNA sequence: TGTGCCAGCAGTTTATCAGGACCTAGGACTAGAGAAAACTACGAGCAGTACTTC.

The V and J genes are TRBV28 and TRBJ2-5, with TRBD1 matching 8 bases. The ends lost 6 bases at V and 7 bases at J; junction bases unmatched: 13. This CDR3 is 15 amino acids long. Germline V gives CDR1 MDHEN, CDR2 SYDVKM. CDR3 amino acids: CASSLAGQDPRTQYF. CDR3 nucleotide sequence: TGTGCCAGCAGCCTCGCGGGACAGGATCCTAGGACCCAGTACTTC.

This clone appeared a few times. The chain uses TRBV10-1 and TRBJ1-4; D not certain. Per the germline V gene, CDR1 is WNHNN and CDR2 is SYGVQD (reference sequence). CDR3 size: 17 residues. V dropped 4 bases and J dropped 0 bases, with 15 bases sitting between them. CDR3 in amino acids: CASSGAGSTTTNEKLFF. DNA for the CDR3: TGCGCCAGCAGTGGCGCAGGTTCCACCACAACTAATGAAAAACTGTTTTTT.

The chain combines TRBV4-1 with TRBJ1-1, with D possibly matching TRBD1 (6 bases). The CDR3 covers 16 residues. Trimming took off 2 bases at V and 3 bases at J, with 16 bases between the two ends. Looked up from germline, CDR1 is MGHRA and CDR2 is YSYEKL. The CDR3 here is CASSQTTGRGYTEAFF. Here the CDR3 DNA reads TGCGCCAGCAGCCAAACCACAGGGCGGGGGTACACTGAAGCTTTCTTT.

The chain joins TRBV6-5 to TRBJ1-3; a possible D gene is TRBD1 (5 bases). The V end lost 7 bases, the J end lost 5 bases, and 9 bases lay between the germline ends. CDR1 is MNHEY and CDR2 is SVGAGI in the germline V gene. The length of the CDR3 is 12 residues. The CDR3 region is CASTDSRNTIYF. The CDR3 DNA is TGTGCCAGCACCGACAGCAGAAACACCATATATTTT.